This paragraph reports one TCR beta chain. The target antigen is unknown. The record originates from a study of a mutant IDH1 vaccine in newly diagnosed glioma. Study-level background: Before enrollment, the patients had been treated with radiotherapy alone, temozolomide alone, or both together. Most of them had received both.

Trimming stripped 0 bases from V and 11 bases from J, with 10 bases between. The germline gives CDR1 SGHDN, CDR2 FVKESK. The CDR3 runs to 12 residues. The repertoire was sequenced with immunoSEQ multiplex PCR; TCRdb's copy has only in-frame clones and lacks some. The data contain about 69,000 clones, approximately 86% of them singletons. Time point specified: week 35, safety follow-up. Every vaccination contained 300 ug of the mutant IDH1 20-mer peptide and was paired with topical imiquimod. Across weeks 1, 3, 5, 7, 11, 15, 19 and 23, patients received a vaccination each time, eight in all. The sequencing used PBMCs, collected from a glioma patient whose treatment included an IDH1 peptide vaccine. The gene calls are TRBV14 and TRBJ1-1; a possible D gene is TRBD1 (5 bases). The TCR was taken from a man in his thirties or forties with glioma. In DNA form, the CDR3 reads TGTGCCAGCAGCCAAGAAGGCAGGGTGGCTTTCTTT. Residues: CASSQEGRVAFF.